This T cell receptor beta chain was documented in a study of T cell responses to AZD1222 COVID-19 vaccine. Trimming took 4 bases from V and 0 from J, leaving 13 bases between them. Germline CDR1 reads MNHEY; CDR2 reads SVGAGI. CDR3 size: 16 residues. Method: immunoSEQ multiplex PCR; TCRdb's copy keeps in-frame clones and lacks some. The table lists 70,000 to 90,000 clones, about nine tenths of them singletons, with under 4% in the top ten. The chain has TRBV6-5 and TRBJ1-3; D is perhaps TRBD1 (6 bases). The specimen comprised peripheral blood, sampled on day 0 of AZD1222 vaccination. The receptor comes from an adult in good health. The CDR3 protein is CASSLNRDNSGNTIYF. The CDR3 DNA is TGTGCCAGCAGTTTAAACAGGGACAACTCTGGAAACACCATATATTTT.